Below, 9 T cell receptor beta chains from the same sample are listed, as sequenced in a study of blood T cell repertoires in COVID-19. TCRdb's table, derived via immunoSEQ multiplex PCR, lists solely in-frame clones and lacks some. The data show around 46,000 clones, around 87% seen once. Sequenced sample: peripheral blood. Every receptor here comes from a human donor in a cohort sampled during active COVID-19.

The V and J genes are TRBV10-3 and TRBJ2-7; TRBD2 is a possible D gene (6 bases). V lost 3 bases to trimming and J lost 9 bases, with 21 bases between them. CDR3 size: 15 residues. Germline CDR1 ENHRY, CDR2 SYGVKD. The chain's CDR3 is CAISDYTLDKRAQYF. In DNA, the CDR3 is TGTGCCATCAGTGACTACACGCTGGACAAGCGGGCGCAGTACTTC.

This rearrangement joins TRBV7-9 to TRBJ2-2; TRBD2 matches at 10 bases. Trimming removed 5 bases from V and 6 bases from J; junction bases left unmatched: 6. Germline CDR1 SEHNR, CDR2 FQNEAQ (reference sequence). CDR3 length: 15 amino acids. CDR3 in amino acids: CASSPTLAGAGELFF. The CDR3, as DNA: TGTGCCAGCAGCCCTACCCTAGCGGGAGCCGGGGAGCTGTTTTTT.

With respect to this clone: Other DNA sequences in the sample encode the same CDR3. The rearrangement links TRBV27 to TRBJ1-2, with D uncertain. In germline, CDR1 is MNHEY, CDR2 SMNVEV (reference sequence). Trimming stripped 2 bases from V and 4 bases from J, with 8 bases between. This CDR3 spans 13 amino acids. The CDR3 sequence is CASSLRGSYGYTF. The CDR3 nucleotides are TGTGCCAGCAGTTTAAGAGGGAGCTATGGCTACACCTTC.

The rearrangement uses TRBV7-2 and TRBJ1-1, with D possibly being TRBD1 (5 bases). Germline V gives CDR1 SGHTA, CDR2 FQGNSA. This CDR3 has 14 amino acids. V was pared by 10 bases and J by 6 bases, with 21 bases between. CDR3 sequence: CATYGRGGRSEAFF. In DNA, the CDR3 is TGTGCCACCTATGGGCGGGGGGGAAGGTCTGAAGCTTTCTTT.

This chain joins TRBV28 and TRBJ2-7; no clear D. This CDR3 is built from 13 residues. V lost 7 bases to trimming and J lost 2 bases, with 12 bases between them. The V gene's germline CDR1 is MDHEN and CDR2 SYDVKM. The CDR3 region has the DNA TGTGCCAGCACTGCTGCGGAAACCTACGAGCAGTACTTC. Translation: CASTAAETYEQYF.

The chain couples TRBV21-1 to TRBJ1-6; TRBD1, the table's D call, lacks a check against the DNA. TRBV21-1 is assigned pseudogene status. The CDR3 totals 14 residues. CDR3 amino acids: CAMQQGRANSPLHF. In DNA, the CDR3 is TGTGCCATGCAGCAGGGCAGGGCTAATTCACCCCTCCACTTT.

The rearrangement joins TRBV19 to TRBJ1-2; 8 nucleotides agree with TRBD1. Germline-derived CDR1 and CDR2 are LNHDA and SQIVND (reference sequence). J gave up 6 bases and V 3 bases, and 6 bases lay outside the gene matches. There are 14 residues in the CDR3. The CDR3 sequence: CASSIPTRGHGYTF. The CDR3 nucleotides read TGTGCCAGTAGTATTCCCACCAGGGGGCATGGCTACACCTTC.

Only a few counts were recorded for this clone. V is TRBV6-1 and J is TRBJ2-7; 8 bases match TRBD2. This CDR3 has 16 amino acids. Trimming took 2 bases from V and 0 from J; bases not matched to a gene: 6. CDR1 MNHNS and CDR2 SASEGT come from the germline V gene. The CDR3: CASSESPTSASYEQYF. The CDR3 coding sequence is TGTGCCAGCAGTGAATCCCCGACTAGCGCCTCCTACGAGCAGTACTTC.

This clone came up once. The chain uses TRBV7-9 and TRBJ2-7; 8 bases agree with TRBD1. CDR3 length: 12 residues. Germline CDR1 and CDR2: SEHNR and FQNEAQ (reference sequence). Losses at the gene ends were 9 bases for V and 2 bases for J; bases not matched to a gene: 3. The CDR3 protein is CASGQGAYEQYF. The CDR3 DNA sequence: TGTGCCAGTGGACAGGGAGCCTACGAGCAGTACTTC.